Presented here are 14 T cell receptor beta chains from one specimen sequenced in a study of cytomegalovirus exposure and HLA in healthy donors (dated by TCRdb to 2016 to 2017). The library was generated by the immunoSEQ multiplex PCR assay. For the multiplex PCR, a mixture combining 60 forward primers for TCR Vbeta segments and 13 reverse primers for TCR Jbeta segments was used. TCRdb provides this immuneACCESS table in a form limited to in-frame rearrangements. Some clones are lacking; in checked studies, under half of them reflect an unresolved V gene, and why the rest are absent is not known. A total of 85,000 to 130,000 clones appear in this sample, roughly four fifths of them only once. 11% to 15% of the sample is taken by the ten largest. Source material: PBMCs. The receptors derive from a male donor in good health and CMV-seropositive.

The chain links TRBV28 to TRBJ2-7, with 8 bases matching TRBD2. With 2 bases clipped from V and 2 bases from J, the junction kept 11 bases outside the gene matches. The CDR3 spans 17 residues. Per the germline V gene, CDR1 is MDHEN and CDR2 is SYDVKM. This CDR3 reads CASSLIGGSGAPYEQYF. CDR3 bases: TGTGCCAGCAGTTTAATAGGTGGTAGCGGGGCCCCCTACGAGCAGTACTTC.

The gene calls are TRBV5-1 and TRBJ2-3, with 11 bases identical to TRBD2. V trimming: 4 bases; J trimming: 2 bases; junction bases outside the gene matches: 6. The CDR3 has 16 residues. The germline V gene has CDR1 SGHRS and CDR2 YFSETQ. The CDR3 region has the DNA TGCGCCAGCAGCACAGGGACTAGCGGATTCACAGATACGCAGTATTTT. Its protein product is CASSTGTSGFTDTQYF.

The rearrangement links TRBV2 to TRBJ2-7; 7 bases agree with TRBD2. The CDR3 is 13 residues long. V gave up 4 bases and J gave up 2 bases; unmatched junction bases: 2. Looked up from germline, CDR1 is SNHLY and CDR2 is FYNNEI. The CDR3: CASSAGLPYEQYF. The CDR3 nucleotides read TGTGCCAGCAGTGCGGGACTACCCTACGAGCAGTACTTC.

The chain recombines TRBV6-1 with TRBJ2-7; tentatively, D is TRBD2 (5 bases). Trimming took off 6 bases at V and 3 bases at J, with 9 bases between the two ends. This CDR3 is 12 amino acids long. Germline V gene data show CDR1 as MNHNS and CDR2 as SASEGT. The CDR3 here is CASSGDLYEQYF. In DNA, the CDR3 is TGTGCCAGCAGCGGGGATCTCTACGAGCAGTACTTC.

The gene calls are TRBV9 and TRBJ1-2; D remains ambiguous. This CDR3 is built from 16 residues. V was clipped by 4 bases and J by 2 bases, with 18 bases between them. Germline CDR1 and CDR2: SGDLS and YYNGEE. The CDR3 region is CASSSEGRVGNYGYTF. The CDR3 DNA sequence: TGTGCCAGCAGCTCAGAAGGCCGGGTAGGCAACTATGGCTACACCTTC. Using reference TRBV9 and TRBJ1-2 for the parts outside the CDR3, the full variable domain is DSGVTQTPKHLITATGQRVTLRCSPRSGDLSVYWYQQSLDQGLQFLIQYYNGEERAKGNILERFSAQQFPDLHSELNLSSLELGDSALYFCASSSEGRVGNYGYTFGSGTRLTVV.

The chain is built from TRBV7-2 and TRBJ2-1; D might be TRBD2 (5 bases). The CDR3 is 13 amino acids. Germline V CDR1 and CDR2: SGHTA, FQGNSA. V was pared by 2 bases and J by 8 bases, with 10 bases between. The CDR3 bases are TGTGCCAGCAGCTTACCGTCACTAGATGAGCAGTTCTTC. Translated, it gives CASSLPSLDEQFF.

The chain combines TRBV6-5 with TRBJ1-5, with D hard to call. Per the germline V gene, CDR1 is MNHEY and CDR2 is SVGAGI. V shed 2 bases and J shed 3 bases, with 5 bases lying between them. The length of the CDR3 is 13 residues. The CDR3 coding sequence is TGTGCCAGCAGTTACCGGGACAATCAGCCCCAGCATTTT. This sequence encodes CASSYRDNQPQHF.

V and J are TRBV10-3 and TRBJ2-7; 8 nucleotides match TRBD1. The V gene's germline CDR1 is ENHRY and CDR2 SYGVKD. V gave up 6 bases and J gave up 5 bases; unmatched junction bases: 15. There are 16 residues in the CDR3. DNA for the CDR3: TGTGCCATCAGCGACCTCCGGACAGGGTCGTCCGACGAGCAGTACTTC. It specifies CAISDLRTGSSDEQYF.

The V and J genes are TRBV28 and TRBJ2-7, with a weak D call TRBD1 (6 bases). Looked up from germline, CDR1 is MDHEN and CDR2 is SYDVKM. V shed 3 bases and J shed 9 bases, with 12 bases lying between them. The CDR3 contains 12 residues. The CDR3 is CASSFARGRQYF. For the CDR3, the DNA is TGTGCCAGCAGTTTTGCCAGGGGTCGGCAGTACTTC.

This chain uses TRBV28 with TRBJ2-1, with 8 bases that match TRBD2. The CDR3 is 12 amino acids. Germline V gene lookup returns CDR1 MDHEN and CDR2 SYDVKM. The trim removed 6 bases at V and 15 bases at J, leaving 10 bases unmatched. CDR3 DNA: TGTGCCAGCAGCCGAGAGCGGGGGTGGGCGTTCTTC. This codes for CASSRERGWAFF.

This clone came up a few times. The V call is TRBV28, the J call TRBJ1-5; 8 nucleotides line up with TRBD1. Losses at the gene ends were 7 bases for V and 5 bases for J; bases not matched to a gene: 16. Per germline, CDR1 MDHEN and CDR2 SYDVKM. There are 17 residues in the CDR3. The CDR3 sequence: CASIPGAGGQSHQPQHF. As DNA, the CDR3 is TGTGCCAGCATCCCCGGGGCAGGGGGCCAGTCGCATCAGCCCCAGCATTTT.

This clone was counted a few times. The V and J genes are TRBV2 and TRBJ2-2; 9 bases are shared with TRBD1. CDR1 SNHLY and CDR2 FYNNEI come from the germline V gene. J lost 0 bases, V lost 2 bases, and 10 bases had no gene match. The CDR3 runs to 19 residues. The CDR3 reads CASSESVDRGIPNTGELFF. The CDR3 DNA reads TGTGCCAGCAGTGAATCGGTTGACAGGGGGATTCCGAACACCGGGGAGCTGTTTTTT.

The J gene is TRBJ2-3, the V gene TRBV4-1; TRBD2 matches at 8 bases. Trimming removed 1 base from V and 3 bases from J; junction bases left unmatched: 6. The CDR3 totals 16 residues. Germline V CDR1 and CDR2: MGHRA, YSYEKL. The CDR3 nucleotides are TGCGCCAGCAGCCAAGGATTAGCGGGGTGGACAGATACGCAGTATTTT. Its translation: CASSQGLAGWTDTQYF.

In nucleotides, the CDR3 is TGTGCCTGGAGTGAGGACAGGGACGAGGCTTTCTTT. Protein product: CAWSEDRDEAFF. The J gene is TRBJ1-1, the V gene TRBV30; 8 bases align to TRBD1. Germline V gene lookup returns CDR1 GTSNPN and CDR2 SVGIG (reference sequence). J lost 11 bases, V lost 1 base, and 6 bases had no gene match. There are 12 residues in the CDR3. The variable domain in full, with the rest retrieved from reference TRBV30 and TRBJ1-1, is SQTIHQWPATLVQPVGSPLSLECTVEGTSNPNLYWYRQAAGRGLQLLFYSVGIGQISSEVPQNLSASRPQDRQFILSSKKLLLSDSGFYLCAWSEDRDEAFFGQGTRLTVV.